The rows below give T cell receptor beta chains drawn from one sample of a study of cytomegalovirus exposure and HLA in healthy donors. Libraries were prepared by immunoSEQ multiplex PCR; TCRdb keeps only in-frame clonotypes and omits some of them. The table shows 100,000 to 150,000 clones, with less than 85% occurring only once. The sample was PBMCs. The receptor set was obtained from a man in his forties in good health and CMV-seronegative. The CDR3 runs from the conserved cysteine through the conserved F or W. A D gene is named only where the DNA matches it firmly. A clone size is listed for some rows: how often the clone was seen (once, few, many), or a class if it is expanded.

CDR3 protein | CDR3 DNA | J gene | D gene | clone size | V gene
CASSSGGAYGYTF | TGTGCCAGCAGCAGCGGCGGAGCCTATGGCTACACCTTC | TRBJ1-2 | NA | NA | TRBV2
CAWSVGGGLFRGSYEQYF | TGTGCCTGGAGTGTAGGGGGGGGGCTGTTCAGGGGATCCTACGAGCAGTACTTC | TRBJ2-7 | NA | NA | TRBV30
CASSLRQGAGTGELFF | TGTGCCAGCAGCTTAAGACAGGGGGCCGGCACCGGGGAGCTGTTTTTT | TRBJ2-2 | TRBD1 | once | TRBV7-2
CASSYPAGHNYGYTF | TGTGCCAGCTCATATCCAGCAGGACACAACTATGGCTACACCTTC | TRBJ1-2 | NA | NA | TRBV18
CASMRTGLVTNEKLFF | TGTGCCAGTATGCGGACAGGGTTGGTAACTAATGAAAAACTGTTTTTT | TRBJ1-4 | TRBD1 | NA | TRBV19
CASKNGVRGANVLTF | TGCGCCAGCAAAAACGGAGTGCGTGGGGCCAACGTCCTGACTTTC | TRBJ2-6 | NA | NA | TRBV5-1
CASSISQGMWVTGELFF | TGTGCCAGTAGTATATCTCAGGGAATGTGGGTCACCGGGGAGCTGTTTTTT | TRBJ2-2 | NA | NA | TRBV19
CASSKTSGTNTGELFF | TGTGCCAGCAGTAAGACTAGCGGGACGAACACCGGGGAGCTGTTTTTT | TRBJ2-2 | TRBD2 | NA | TRBV27
CASSTSTVPYEQYF | TGTGCCAGCAGCACCTCGACAGTCCCCTACGAGCAGTACTTC | TRBJ2-7 | NA | NA | TRBV13
CASSPLSGNEQFF | TGTGCCAGCTCACCCCTAAGTGGCAATGAGCAGTTCTTC | TRBJ2-1 | NA | NA | TRBV18
CASSLLASGVGTQYF | TGTGCCAGCAGTTTATTGGCGAGCGGGGTAGGGACCCAGTACTTC | TRBJ2-5 | TRBD2 | NA | TRBV27
CASSGGSANTGELFF | TGTGCCAGTAGTGGAGGGTCGGCGAACACCGGGGAGCTGTTTTTT | TRBJ2-2 | NA | NA | TRBV19
CASSSSSGRAETQYF | TGTGCCAGCAGTTCGTCTAGCGGGAGGGCAGAGACCCAGTACTTC | TRBJ2-5 | TRBD2 | NA | TRBV27
CAITPGTDLNTEAFF | TGTGCCATCACCCCTGGGACAGACTTGAACACTGAAGCTTTCTTT | TRBJ1-1 | TRBD1 | NA | TRBV10-3
CASSFHGYYEQYF | TGTGCCAGCAGCTTCCACGGGTACTACGAGCAGTACTTC | TRBJ2-7 | NA | NA | TRBV5-4
CASSSSGSYNSPLHF | TGCGCCAGCAGCTCAAGCGGCTCCTATAATTCACCCCTCCACTTT | TRBJ1-6 | NA | NA | TRBV5-1
CAWSVQGPYNEQFF | TGTGCCTGGAGTGTACAGGGACCCTACAATGAGCAGTTCTTC | TRBJ2-1 | NA | NA | TRBV30
CASSLGTSGEETQYF | TGCGCCAGCAGCCTGGGGACTAGCGGTGAAGAGACCCAGTACTTC | TRBJ2-5 | TRBD2 | NA | TRBV5-1
CASSVATQATEAFF | TGTGCCAGCAGCGTAGCTACCCAGGCCACTGAAGCTTTCTTT | TRBJ1-1 | NA | NA | TRBV9
CASRIPDSNYGYTF | TGTGCCAGCAGAATTCCAGACAGTAACTATGGCTACACCTTC | TRBJ1-2 | NA | NA | TRBV28
CARGLKYF | TGTGCCAGGGGGCTTAAGTACTTC | TRBJ2-5 | NA | few | TRBV2
CASSNRGDRGYEQYF | TGTGCCAGCAGCAACAGGGGGGACCGTGGATACGAGCAGTACTTC | TRBJ2-7 | TRBD1 | NA | TRBV9
CASSIRTGDGYTF | TGTGCCAGCAGTATCCGGACAGGGGATGGCTACACCTTC | TRBJ1-2 | TRBD1 | NA | TRBV6-6
CASSPGGWETQYF | TGTGCCAGCAGCCCCGGGGGGTGGGAGACCCAGTACTTC | TRBJ2-5 | TRBD2 | NA | TRBV11-2
CAWSVLGTSGDTQYF | TGTGCCTGGAGTGTACTGGGGACTAGCGGAGATACGCAGTATTTT | TRBJ2-3 | TRBD2 | NA | TRBV30
CATSRDGTGRVF | TGTGCCACCAGCAGAGATGGGACAGGGCGAGTCTTC | TRBJ2-7 | TRBD1 | NA | TRBV15
CASSSRSGSETQYF | TGTGCCAGCAGCTCCCGGAGCGGTTCTGAGACCCAGTACTTC | TRBJ2-5 | NA | once | TRBV2
CASSIGGLSTDTQYF | TGTGCCAGTAGTATCGGGGGGCTTAGCACAGATACGCAGTATTTT | TRBJ2-3 | NA | NA | TRBV19
CASSRRTSGGPNEQYF | TGTGCCAGCAGCCGAAGGACTAGCGGGGGGCCTAACGAGCAGTACTTC | TRBJ2-7 | TRBD2 | NA | TRBV11-2
CASSTQPLAPGELFF | TGTGCCAGCAGCACCCAACCGTTGGCCCCCGGGGAGCTGTTTTTT | TRBJ2-2 | NA | NA | TRBV7-9
CASNSGFGTDTQYF | TGCGCCAGCAATAGCGGGTTTGGCACAGATACGCAGTATTTT | TRBJ2-3 | TRBD2 | NA | TRBV5-1
CASSLGGQGGTEAFF | TGCGCCAGCAGCTTGGGTGGACAGGGAGGCACTGAAGCTTTCTTT | TRBJ1-1 | TRBD1 | NA | TRBV5-1
CASGLVLGVSHRDAEAFF | TGTGCTAGTGGTTTGGTCCTGGGGGTGTCTCACAGGGATGCTGAAGCTTTCTTT | TRBJ1-1 | NA | NA | TRBV12-5
CASSRGRESTYEQYF | TGCGCCAGCAGCCGAGGGCGGGAGAGCACCTACGAGCAGTACTTC | TRBJ2-7 | TRBD2 | NA | TRBV5-1
CASSALTSGAYNEQFF | TGTGCCAGCAGTGCGCTGACTAGCGGGGCCTACAATGAGCAGTTCTTC | TRBJ2-1 | TRBD2 | NA | TRBV25-1
CASSNRYEQYF | TGTGCCAGCAGTAACAGGTACGAGCAGTACTTC | TRBJ2-7 | NA | NA | TRBV2
CASSVQGESSYEQYF | TGTGCCAGCAGCGTCCAGGGTGAGAGCTCCTACGAGCAGTACTTC | TRBJ2-7 | NA | NA | TRBV5-5
CASSLLTGYYNEQFF | TGCGCCAGCAGCTTGTTGACAGGGTACTACAATGAGCAGTTCTTC | TRBJ2-1 | TRBD1 | few | TRBV5-1
CSATVLSRAFF | TGCAGTGCGACAGTCCTCTCGCGAGCTTTCTTT | TRBJ1-1 | NA | NA | TRBV20-1
CASSLKLAGFSYEQYF | TGTGCCAGCAGCTTGAAACTAGCGGGGTTCTCCTACGAGCAGTACTTC | TRBJ2-7 | TRBD2 | NA | TRBV5-6
CASRGDRYNEQFF | TGTGCCAGCAGAGGGGACAGATACAATGAGCAGTTCTTC | TRBJ2-1 | TRBD1 | NA | TRBV2
CATSPGTSASHSETQYF | TGTGCCACCAGCCCTGGGACTAGCGCCAGCCACTCGGAGACCCAGTACTTC | TRBJ2-5 | TRBD2 | few | TRBV15
CASNTYTDTQYF | TGTGCCAGCAATACCTACACAGATACGCAGTATTTT | TRBJ2-3 | NA | NA | TRBV2
CASSYPPGTSGGEQYF | TGTGCCAGCAGTTACCCACCCGGGACTAGTGGAGGCGAGCAGTACTTC | TRBJ2-7 | TRBD2 | NA | TRBV6-6
CASSLSIATSGRPGELFF | TGTGCCAGCAGTTTAAGTATTGCGACTAGCGGGAGGCCCGGGGAGCTGTTTTTT | TRBJ2-2 | TRBD2 | once | TRBV27
CASSFRGNYGYTF | TGTGCCAGCAGTTTCAGGGGGAACTATGGCTACACCTTC | TRBJ1-2 | TRBD1 | NA | TRBV27
CASSFGGGDRVNEQYF | TGTGCCAGCAGTTTTGGGGGAGGGGACAGGGTAAACGAGCAGTACTTC | TRBJ2-7 | TRBD1 | NA | TRBV28
CASTKAGLGETQYF | TGTGCCAGCACTAAGGCTGGACTAGGGGAGACCCAGTACTTC | TRBJ2-5 | TRBD2 | once | TRBV2
CASSLDRNQPQHF | TGCGCCAGCAGCTTGGACAGAAATCAGCCCCAGCATTTT | TRBJ1-5 | NA | few | TRBV5-1
CASSIFSADNEQFF | TGTGCCAGTAGTATCTTTAGCGCCGACAATGAGCAGTTCTTC | TRBJ2-1 | NA | NA | TRBV19